This T cell receptor beta chain was sequenced in a study of T cells in Graves' hyperthyroidism and ophthalmopathy. Points from the study as a whole: Expanded thyroid clonotypes (above 0.001) were mostly also found in blood.

Ten or more counts support this clonotype. What it binds is not known. Template material for amplifying TCR beta CDR3 regions consisted of RNA transcripts. First-round RT-PCR of the TCR CDR3 relied on the HTBI primer set. TCRdb re-called the multiplex PCR reads through MiXCR, storing one row per CDR3 protein. Of a few hundred thousand distinct CDR3 sequences in the sample, roughly 15% were seen once. Germline V CDR1 and CDR2: SEHNR, FQNEAQ (reference sequence). Trimming took off 4 bases at V and 11 bases at J, with 14 bases between the two ends. This CDR3 has 12 residues. Sequencing was carried out using blood. The receptor was derived from a woman in her 30s with Graves' ophthalmopathy. The rearrangement joins TRBV7-9 to TRBJ1-1; D gene unclear. The CDR3 sequence is CASSSLTWNAFF. The CDR3 nucleotides read TGTGCCAGCAGCTCCCTAACGTGGAATGCTTTCTTT.